The rows below give T cell receptor beta chains drawn from one sample of a study of blood T cell repertoires in COVID-19. Generated by immunoSEQ multiplex PCR, the TCRdb table keeps only in-frame clones and is missing some. The data hold about 150,000 clones, with about 90% observed a single time. Source material: peripheral blood. The receptors derive from a man aged 50-60 years with acute or convalescent COVID-19. CDR3s include the opening cysteine and the closing phenylalanine or tryptophan. Fields, in order: clone size, V gene, J gene, D gene, CDR3 protein, CDR3 DNA. The D gene is left open where the match is weak. The size field is filled for only some rows; it gives once, few, many or a size class.

>NA|TRBV3-1/TRBV3-2|TRBJ1-1|NA
CASSQDRVATEAFF
TGTGCCAGCAGCCAAGATAGAGTAGCCACTGAAGCTTTCTTT
>NA|TRBV5-6|TRBJ2-1|TRBD2
CASSPRGLAGGYNEQFF
TGTGCCAGCAGCCCCAGGGGACTAGCGGGAGGATACAATGAGCAGTTCTTC
>NA|TRBV20-1|TRBJ2-7|NA
CSAGRGLQYF
TGCAGTGCGGGGCGGGGGCTGCAGTACTTC
>NA|TRBV6-2/TRBV6-3|TRBJ2-1|TRBD1
CASSPLGQGAYNEQFF
TGTGCCAGCAGCCCTTTAGGACAGGGGGCCTACAATGAGCAGTTCTTC
>NA|TRBV30|TRBJ1-1|NA
CAWIRTEAFF
TGTGCCTGGATTCGCACTGAAGCTTTCTTT
>NA|TRBV5-1|TRBJ2-2|TRBD2
CASSLTAGGPGTGELFF
TGCGCCAGCAGCTTAACGGCGGGGGGGCCCGGCACCGGGGAGCTGTTTTTT
>NA|TRBV4-2|TRBJ2-2|TRBD2
CASSGGLAGPNTGELFF
TGTGCCAGCAGCGGGGGGCTAGCGGGACCGAACACCGGGGAGCTGTTTTTT
>few|TRBV12-3/TRBV12-4|TRBJ2-1|TRBD2
CASSFLAGSEQFF
TGTGCCAGCAGTTTTCTAGCGGGATCTGAGCAGTTCTTC
>NA|TRBV18|TRBJ1-5|TRBD1
CASSGTGFVSQHF
TGTGCCAGCTCAGGGACAGGTTTCGTTTCCCAGCATTTT
>NA|TRBV6-1|TRBJ1-3|NA
CASSEVFSGNTIYF
TGTGCCAGCAGTGAAGTATTCTCTGGAAACACCATATATTTT
>NA|TRBV18|TRBJ2-2|NA
CASSPEVGELFF
TGTGCCAGCTCACCCGAGGTCGGGGAGCTGTTTTTT
>NA|TRBV5-4|TRBJ1-3|NA
CASSLIGVGNTIYF
TGTGCCAGCAGCTTGATCGGTGTGGGAAACACCATATATTTT
>NA|TRBV9|TRBJ2-2|TRBD2
CASSATLAGGNTGELFF
TGTGCCAGCAGCGCCACACTAGCGGGGGGGAACACCGGGGAGCTGTTTTTT
>NA|TRBV12-5|TRBJ2-3|NA
CASGLGLGGTDTQYF
TGTGCTAGTGGTTTGGGACTAGGTGGCACAGATACGCAGTATTTT
>NA|TRBV6-5|TRBJ1-6|NA
CASSYAGVGSPLHF
TGTGCCAGCAGTTACGCGGGGGTGGGCTCACCCCTCCACTTT
>few|TRBV2|TRBJ1-6|TRBD1
CASSPGTGVSPLHF
TGTGCCAGCAGCCCCGGGACAGGGGTTTCACCCCTCCACTTT
>NA|TRBV20-1|TRBJ1-2|NA
CSATAGSGYTF
TGCAGTGCCACGGCAGGGTCTGGCTACACCTTC
>NA|TRBV19|TRBJ1-2|TRBD1
CASSSGQLYGYTF
TGTGCCAGTAGTTCGGGACAGCTCTATGGCTACACCTTC
>NA|TRBV3-1/TRBV3-2|TRBJ1-1|NA
CASSQRAGNTEAFF
TGTGCCAGCAGCCAGAGGGCCGGGAACACTGAAGCTTTCTTT
>NA|TRBV28|TRBJ2-7|TRBD1
CASSLPGQGSYEQYF
TGTGCCAGCAGTTTACCCGGACAGGGCTCCTACGAGCAGTACTTC
>NA|TRBV4-3|TRBJ1-2|NA
CASSQDLGRGYGYTF
TGCGCCAGCAGCCAAGACCTCGGCAGGGGCTATGGCTACACCTTC
>NA|TRBV27|TRBJ2-2|TRBD1
CASRIRSGGNTGELFF
TGTGCCAGCAGAATCCGTTCAGGGGGGAACACCGGGGAGCTGTTTTTT
>NA|TRBV28|TRBJ2-7|TRBD1
CASITGQGTHEQYF
TGTGCCAGCATCACGGGACAGGGGACTCACGAGCAGTACTTC
>NA|TRBV7-2|TRBJ2-7|NA
CASSQLTGLWDEQYF
TGTGCCAGCAGCCAGTTGACAGGTCTATGGGACGAGCAGTACTTC
>NA|TRBV6-5|TRBJ2-1|NA
CASRPGGGDEQFF
TGTGCCAGCAGACCCGGAGGGGGCGATGAGCAGTTCTTC
>NA|TRBV28|TRBJ2-3|TRBD1
CASRPHGTVDTDTQYF
TGTGCCAGCAGACCACACGGGACAGTAGACACAGATACGCAGTATTTT
>NA|TRBV5-1|TRBJ1-3|TRBD1
CASSLTTGAGNTIYF
TGCGCCAGCAGCTTGACGACAGGGGCTGGAAACACCATATATTTT
>NA|TRBV4-1|TRBJ1-5|TRBD1
CASSTRQGAHQPQHF
TGCGCCAGCAGCACCCGACAGGGCGCCCATCAGCCCCAGCATTTT
>NA|TRBV7-9|TRBJ2-7|TRBD2
CASSLPLSGNRGEQYF
TGTGCCAGCAGCTTACCCCTTAGCGGGAATAGAGGCGAGCAGTACTTC
>NA|TRBV7-6|TRBJ2-7|TRBD2
CASSLLTSGIGEQYF
TGTGCCAGCAGCCTACTGACTAGCGGGATTGGAGAGCAGTACTTC